These T cell receptor beta chains were read from a single sample in a study of blood T cell repertoires in COVID-19. Using immunoSEQ multiplex PCR, the repertoire was profiled, and TCRdb retains in-frame clones only, with some absent. Here the sample spans 150,000 or so clones, about 74% being singletons. Input material: peripheral blood. These receptor sequences come from an elderly woman with acute or convalescent COVID-19. The CDR3 runs from the conserved cysteine through the conserved F or W. The D gene is left open where the match is weak. Clone size, where shown, is once, few, many, or a class for clones that have expanded.

DNA: TGCGCCAGCAGTCAACCGGGACAGGGTCGGGCGGAGACCCAGTACTTC
CDR3: CASSQPGQGRAETQYF
size: .
D: TRBD1
V: TRBV23-1
J: TRBJ2-5

DNA: TGTGCCAGCTCACCCCTCGGGGGGGAATATTCCTACGAGCAGTACTTC
CDR3: CASSPLGGEYSYEQYF
size: .
D: TRBD2
V: TRBV18
J: TRBJ2-7

DNA: TGTGCCAGCAGTTTTTTGCCAGGGGGTAGGACTTCTGGGGAGCTGTTTTTT
CDR3: CASSFLPGGRTSGELFF
size: few
D: TRBD1
V: TRBV27
J: TRBJ2-2

DNA: TGTGCCAGTAGTATTGGTAGGAGGGCCGGCAATCAGCCCCAGCATTTT
CDR3: CASSIGRRAGNQPQHF
size: .
D: .
V: TRBV19
J: TRBJ1-5

DNA: TGTGCCAGTAATCGTGGCAGGGCAAACACTGAAGCTTTCTTT
CDR3: CASNRGRANTEAFF
size: few
D: .
V: TRBV19
J: TRBJ1-1

DNA: TGTGCCAGTAGTATTTCACAGGGGGTCACCGGGGAGCTGTTTTTT
CDR3: CASSISQGVTGELFF
size: .
D: TRBD1
V: TRBV19
J: TRBJ2-2

DNA: TGTGCCAGTAGACCAGGACAGGGGGTCTACGAGCAGTACTTC
CDR3: CASRPGQGVYEQYF
size: .
D: TRBD1
V: TRBV19
J: TRBJ2-7

DNA: TGCGCCAGCAGCCAACTCAGGGGGATTTCCACAGATACGCAGTATTTT
CDR3: CASSQLRGISTDTQYF
size: .
D: TRBD1
V: TRBV4-3
J: TRBJ2-3

DNA: TGTGCCAGCAGTCCCGCCGACAGGGGGGATGGAAACACCATATATTTT
CDR3: CASSPADRGDGNTIYF
size: once
D: TRBD1
V: TRBV28
J: TRBJ1-3

DNA: TGTGCCATCAGTGAGGTTAGCGGCGGGTACAATGAGCAGTTCTTC
CDR3: CAISEVSGGYNEQFF
size: few
D: .
V: TRBV10-3
J: TRBJ2-1

DNA: TGTGCCAGCGGACAGGTCTACGAGCAGTACTTC
CDR3: CASGQVYEQYF
size: .
D: TRBD1
V: TRBV2
J: TRBJ2-7

DNA: TGTGCCAGCAGTCTGATACAGAATTCACCCCTCCACTTT
CDR3: CASSLIQNSPLHF
size: .
D: .
V: TRBV12-3/TRBV12-4
J: TRBJ1-6

DNA: TGCAGCTATGGGACAGGGGTATACGATGAGCAGTTCTTC
CDR3: CSYGTGVYDEQFF
size: .
D: TRBD1
V: TRBV29-1
J: TRBJ2-1

DNA: TGTGCCAGCAGCCCGAGCGCACAGGGAAGTGATGGCTACACCTTC
CDR3: CASSPSAQGSDGYTF
size: .
D: .
V: TRBV7-2
J: TRBJ1-2

DNA: TGTGCCAGCTCACGGGCTAGCGGGGCGAACACCGGGGAGCTGTTTTTT
CDR3: CASSRASGANTGELFF
size: .
D: TRBD2
V: TRBV18
J: TRBJ2-2

DNA: TGTGCCAGCTCACCACCTTACAGGGAGGGCTACACCTTC
CDR3: CASSPPYREGYTF
size: .
D: .
V: TRBV18
J: TRBJ1-2

DNA: TGTGCCAGCAGCGGACAGGGTGGTAAACAGCCCCAGCATTTT
CDR3: CASSGQGGKQPQHF
size: few
D: TRBD1
V: TRBV28
J: TRBJ1-5

DNA: TGCGCCAGCAGTAACCGTAGACAGGGAGGTAGCAATGAGCAGTTCTTC
CDR3: CASSNRRQGGSNEQFF
size: .
D: .
V: TRBV10-2
J: TRBJ2-1

DNA: TGTGCCAGCTCACCAAGTCAACAGACCAACACTGAAGCTTTCTTT
CDR3: CASSPSQQTNTEAFF
size: few
D: .
V: TRBV18
J: TRBJ1-1

DNA: TGTGCCAGCAGCTCCAGCGGGGTCGAGCAGTACTTC
CDR3: CASSSSGVEQYF
size: .
D: TRBD2
V: TRBV7-3
J: TRBJ2-7

DNA: TGTGCCAGCAAATCGGGAATGGGACAGGGGAATCAGCCCCAGCATTTT
CDR3: CASKSGMGQGNQPQHF
size: many
D: TRBD1
V: TRBV6-6
J: TRBJ1-5

DNA: TGTGCCAGCAGCCAGAGGGGAGGGGACGAGCAGTACTTC
CDR3: CASSQRGGDEQYF
size: .
D: TRBD2
V: TRBV3-1/TRBV3-2
J: TRBJ2-7

DNA: TGTGCCAGCAGTTCAACACAGGGGAACACTGAAGCTTTCTTT
CDR3: CASSSTQGNTEAFF
size: .
D: .
V: TRBV28
J: TRBJ1-1

DNA: TGTGCCATCAGTGAGTCGATTAGCGCCTACGAGCAGTACTTC
CDR3: CAISESISAYEQYF
size: .
D: .
V: TRBV10-3
J: TRBJ2-7

DNA: TGTGCCAGCAGTTTGAGACAGGGCCTTGGACAGAACACTGAAGCTTTCTTT
CDR3: CASSLRQGLGQNTEAFF
size: .
D: TRBD1
V: TRBV27
J: TRBJ1-1

DNA: TGTGCCAGCAGAGGACAGGGGAACACTGAAGCTTTCTTT
CDR3: CASRGQGNTEAFF
size: .
D: TRBD1
V: TRBV28
J: TRBJ1-1

DNA: TGTGCCAGCAGCCCACACTCTCCTCGGGGGTCACCCCTCCACTTT
CDR3: CASSPHSPRGSPLHF
size: .
D: .
V: TRBV3-1/TRBV3-2
J: TRBJ1-6

DNA: TGCGCCAGCCGTTCGGCAGGGGGCGAAAAACTGTTTTTT
CDR3: CASRSAGGEKLFF
size: .
D: TRBD1
V: TRBV10-2
J: TRBJ1-4

DNA: TGTGCCAGCAGTTGGGACAGGCGACTGAACACTGAAGCTTTCTTT
CDR3: CASSWDRRLNTEAFF
size: once
D: TRBD1
V: TRBV27
J: TRBJ1-1

DNA: TGCGCCACGCTAATCACCGGAGGGAATTCACCCCTCCACTTT
CDR3: CATLITGGNSPLHF
size: .
D: .
V: TRBV10-2
J: TRBJ1-6

DNA: TGTGCCACCAGTGATTTTAACTCCTACGAGCAGTACTTC
CDR3: CATSDFNSYEQYF
size: .
D: .
V: TRBV24-1
J: TRBJ2-7

DNA: TGTGCCAGCAGCTTCAAGACAGGGTCCAGTAATTCACCCCTCCACTTT
CDR3: CASSFKTGSSNSPLHF
size: .
D: TRBD1
V: TRBV7-3
J: TRBJ1-6

DNA: TGTGCCACCAGTGATCAGGGACAAGGCACAGATACGCAGTATTTT
CDR3: CATSDQGQGTDTQYF
size: .
D: .
V: TRBV24-1
J: TRBJ2-3

DNA: TGTGCCAGCACTAAGGGGACTGGAAACACCATATATTTT
CDR3: CASTKGTGNTIYF
size: .
D: .
V: TRBV12-3/TRBV12-4
J: TRBJ1-3

DNA: TGTGCCAGCAGCGGCCGGGACTACTACAATGAGCAGTTCTTC
CDR3: CASSGRDYYNEQFF
size: .
D: TRBD2
V: TRBV6-5
J: TRBJ2-1

DNA: TGTGCCAGCAGCCCACAGGGGGATAGCGGCTACACCTTC
CDR3: CASSPQGDSGYTF
size: .
D: TRBD1
V: TRBV6-6
J: TRBJ1-2

DNA: TGTGCCAGCAGCCTACGGCTAGCGGGAGTAGGGGATACGCAGTATTTT
CDR3: CASSLRLAGVGDTQYF
size: few
D: TRBD2
V: TRBV14
J: TRBJ2-3